The sequence of this TCR beta chain was determined in a study of vaccination effects on CD4 cells after COVID-19 (dated by TCRdb to 2022 to 2024). Turning to the overall study: In the ViraFEST assay, PBMC were stimulated with viral peptide pools, and antigen-specific CD4+ T cell clonotypes were then identified by expansion using TCR sequencing. Samples were taken from three convalescent patients early (day +14) and late (day +241, +227, +161 respectively) after vaccination. Post-vaccine samples across the study were collected a median of 72 days after the second dose, with a range of 14 to 241. Each well held fewer than 2.5 million PBMC cultured in IMDM containing approximately 5% human AB serum, roughly 9.9 IU/ml IL-2 and gentamicin, along with approximately 10 ug/ml peptides. SARS-CoV-2 spike-specific CD4+ TCR repertoires from before and after mRNA vaccination were compared in COVID-19 convalescent patients and in infection-naive vaccine recipients. The full study included 10 COVID-19 convalescent patients and several SARS-CoV-2-naive healthy vaccine recipients. Cultures from other donors in the study were sequenced using the Oncomine TCR Beta short-read assay on an Illumina iSeq 100.

Comment on this clone: It has no known antigen specificity. At one boundary the junction diverges from the germline segment, which might be a read error.

The investigation overall reported the following: Clones induced by infection and clones induced by vaccination both contracted markedly at late timepoints after vaccination, which fits with T cell responses waning over time. For convalescent patients, new clones induced by the vaccine made up most of the post-vaccine spike-reactive repertoire, and these new clones were largely distinct from the clones induced by infection. Only a small number of convalescent patients were included, and no early post-infection timepoints were available, which limited the study.

After approximately eleven days of culture, CD4+ T cells were isolated with the EasySep CD4+ T cell isolation kit. Convalescent patients had PCR-confirmed SARS-CoV-2 infection between March and December 2020, before Alpha, Beta and Delta variants emerged in the United States. Participants received two doses of either the BNT162b2 or the mRNA-1273 mRNA SARS-CoV-2 vaccine. Half of the culture medium was replaced with fresh IL-2-containing medium on days 3 and 7. Unless noted otherwise, every peptide stimulation condition was cultured in triplicate wells. PBMC were separated from whole blood using Ficoll-Paque Plus gradient centrifugation and were then either cryopreserved at -140C or used fresh. The QIAamp micro DNA kit was used to extract genomic DNA from the cultured CD4+ T cells. Libraries were prepared through the immunoSEQ multiplex PCR assay. TCR beta CDR3 sequencing was performed on DNA from the cultured, isolated CD4+ T cells. From the authors' description of their analysis: Non-productive TCR sequences were discarded, and reads were trimmed to the CDR3 region, with only CDR3s of 7 or more amino acids retained. The MANAFEST web app was used to identify antigen-specific clonotypes by comparing expansion in peptide wells with expansion in reference cultures. For clones to be considered positive, expansion at FDR<0.05 versus reference and all other wells, an odds ratio above 5, and a frequency above 0.1% in two replicate wells were required. Clonotypes significantly expanded in SARS-CoV-2 spike wells and in at least one common cold coronavirus spike condition were defined as cross-reactive. CDR3 similarity was assessed by Levenshtein distance using the stringdist R package, and unrooted trees were constructed with ape in R 3.6.1. Imported from immuneACCESS, the table was reduced by TCRdb to in-frame sequences with V and J called. These copies leave out some clones; in studies compared against another copy, an unresolved V gene accounts for under half, and the cause of the remainder is not known. That table supplies the V and J calls and clone size; D and trimming were determined from the DNA. Counted in this sample were 30,000 to 40,000 clones; roughly 75% of them appeared once. Under 8.5% of the sample is held by the ten biggest clonotypes.

The TCR originated in a human donor who had a prior SARS-CoV-2 infection. Sequenced here: CD4+ T cells from PBMCs cultured without peptide, sampled after COVID-19 vaccination.

CDR3 region: CASSPGLDYRNEQFF. The sequenced DNA is TGTGCCAGTAGCCCGGGACTAGACTACCGTAATGAGCAGTTCTTC. The sequence joins TRBV4-2 to TRBJ2-1, with TRBD2 matching 8 junction bases. Reading the germline V gene gives CDR1 LGHNA and CDR2 YNFKEQ. The CDR3 starts with the cysteine, ends with the phenylalanine, and has 15 residues. Left in the record is the CDR3 DNA by itself, 45 bases read in frame from the first base.